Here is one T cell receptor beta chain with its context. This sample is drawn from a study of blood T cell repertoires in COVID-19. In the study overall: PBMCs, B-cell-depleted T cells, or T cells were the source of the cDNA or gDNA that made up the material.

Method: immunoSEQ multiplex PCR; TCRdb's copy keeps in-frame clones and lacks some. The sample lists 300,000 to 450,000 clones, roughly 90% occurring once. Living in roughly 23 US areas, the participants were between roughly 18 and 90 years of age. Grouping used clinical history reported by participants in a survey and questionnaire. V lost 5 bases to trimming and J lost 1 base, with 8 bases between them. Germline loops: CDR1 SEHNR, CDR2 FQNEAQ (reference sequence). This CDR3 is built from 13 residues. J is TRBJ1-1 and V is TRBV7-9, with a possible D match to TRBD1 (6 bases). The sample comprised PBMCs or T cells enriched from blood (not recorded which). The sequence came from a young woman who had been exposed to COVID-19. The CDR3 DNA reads TGTGCCAGCAGCCAGGGACAGAACACTGAAGCTTTCTTT. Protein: CASSQGQNTEAFF. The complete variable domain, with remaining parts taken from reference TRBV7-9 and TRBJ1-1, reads DTGVSQNPRHKITKRGQNVTFRCDPISEHNRLYWYRQTLGQGPEFLTYFQNEAQLEKSRLLSDRFSAERPKGSFSTLEIQRTEQGDSAMYLCASSQGQNTEAFFGQGTRLTVV.